This T cell receptor (beta chain) was identified during a study of blood T cell repertoires in COVID-19. In the study overall: In each case, the material was cDNA or gDNA derived from T cells, B-cell-depleted T cells, or PBMCs.

From germline, CDR1 is LNHDA and CDR2 SQIVND (reference sequence). The CDR3 length is 11 residues. The ends were cut back, 6 bases at V and 9 bases at J, with 11 bases in the middle. Seattle patient enrollment occurred during active infection, with longitudinal follow-up thereafter. Per the authors' pipeline: Amplified reference gene primers provided the basis for estimating nucleated cell counts. The method was immunoSEQ multiplex PCR; TCRdb's version includes in-frame clones alone and lacks a portion of them. D and trimming come from the DNA, and the V and J calls and clone size come from that table. This sample has approximately 530,000 clones, with about 89% found just once.

The TCR was taken from a woman aged 45-60 years with COVID-19, enrolled during active disease. This chain joins TRBV19 and TRBJ1-1; no clear D gene. The sample comprised peripheral blood. CDR3 region: CASRTAAQAFF. The CDR3 DNA sequence: TGTGCCAGTAGAACGGCGGCGCAAGCTTTCTTT.